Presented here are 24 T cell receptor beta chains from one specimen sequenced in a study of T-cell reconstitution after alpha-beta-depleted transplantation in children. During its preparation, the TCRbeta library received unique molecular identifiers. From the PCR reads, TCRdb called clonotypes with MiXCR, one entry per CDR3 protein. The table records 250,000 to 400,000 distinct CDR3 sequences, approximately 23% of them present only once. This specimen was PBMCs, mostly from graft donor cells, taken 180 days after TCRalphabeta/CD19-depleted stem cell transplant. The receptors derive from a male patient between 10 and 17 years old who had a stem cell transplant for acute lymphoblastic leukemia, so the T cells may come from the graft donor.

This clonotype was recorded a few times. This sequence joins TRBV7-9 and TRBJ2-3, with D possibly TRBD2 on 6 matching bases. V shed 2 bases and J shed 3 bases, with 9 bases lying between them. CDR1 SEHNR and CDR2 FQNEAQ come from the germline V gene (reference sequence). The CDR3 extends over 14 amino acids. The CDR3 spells CASSLLARTDTQYF. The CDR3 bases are TGTGCCAGCAGCTTACTAGCGAGGACAGATACGCAGTATTTT.

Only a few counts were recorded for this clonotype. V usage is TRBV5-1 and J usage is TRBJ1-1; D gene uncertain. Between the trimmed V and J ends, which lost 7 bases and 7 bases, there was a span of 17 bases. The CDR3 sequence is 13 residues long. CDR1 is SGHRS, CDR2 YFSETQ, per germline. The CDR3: CASARVWGGEAFF. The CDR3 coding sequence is TGCGCCAGCGCGAGGGTTTGGGGAGGTGAAGCTTTCTTT.

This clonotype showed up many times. The CDR3 protein is CASSLPGTAGGQYF. The DNA of the CDR3 is TGTGCCAGCAGTCTACCCGGGACGGCTGGGGGCCAGTACTTC. This rearrangement joins TRBV12-3 or TRBV12-4 to TRBJ2-7; a weak D match, TRBD1 (6 bases). Trimming took off 5 bases at V and 10 bases at J, with 21 bases between the two ends. This CDR3 has 14 residues.

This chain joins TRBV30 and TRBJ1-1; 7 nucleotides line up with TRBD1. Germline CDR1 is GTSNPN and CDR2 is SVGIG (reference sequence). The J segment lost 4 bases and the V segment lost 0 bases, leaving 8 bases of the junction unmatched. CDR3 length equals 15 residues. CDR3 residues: CAWSVLQGQFTEAFF. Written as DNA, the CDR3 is TGTGCCTGGAGTGTTCTCCAGGGACAGTTCACTGAAGCTTTCTTT.

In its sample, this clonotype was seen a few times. The CDR3 nucleotides read TGCGCCAGCAGCAGCGGACTAGCGGGCCCTTCGACCCAGTACTTC. Translation: CASSSGLAGPSTQYF. The gene calls are TRBV5-1 and TRBJ2-5; 11 bases agree with TRBD2. The CDR3 loop spans 15 amino acids. The junction had 9 bases not matched to a gene; V was cut back by 4 bases and J by 7 bases. Germline V gene lookup returns CDR1 SGHRS and CDR2 YFSETQ.

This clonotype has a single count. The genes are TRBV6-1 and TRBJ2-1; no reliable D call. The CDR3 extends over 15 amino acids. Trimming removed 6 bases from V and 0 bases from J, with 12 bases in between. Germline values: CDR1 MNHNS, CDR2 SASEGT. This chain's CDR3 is CASRERPNSYNEQFF. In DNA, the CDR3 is TGTGCCAGCAGGGAGCGCCCTAACTCCTACAATGAGCAGTTCTTC.

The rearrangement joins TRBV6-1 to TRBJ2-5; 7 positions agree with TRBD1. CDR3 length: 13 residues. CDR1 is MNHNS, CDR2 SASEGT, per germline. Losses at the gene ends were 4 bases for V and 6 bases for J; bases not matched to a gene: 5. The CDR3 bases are TGTGCCAGCAGTGGACAGGGTTGGCAGACCCAGTACTTC. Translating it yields CASSGQGWQTQYF.

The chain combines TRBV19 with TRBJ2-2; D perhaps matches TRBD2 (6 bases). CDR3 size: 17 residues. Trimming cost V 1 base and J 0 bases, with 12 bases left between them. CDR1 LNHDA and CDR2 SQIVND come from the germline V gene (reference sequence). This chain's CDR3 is CASSIAGDSANTGELFF. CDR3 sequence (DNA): TGTGCCAGTAGTATAGCTGGGGACTCCGCGAACACCGGGGAGCTGTTTTTT.

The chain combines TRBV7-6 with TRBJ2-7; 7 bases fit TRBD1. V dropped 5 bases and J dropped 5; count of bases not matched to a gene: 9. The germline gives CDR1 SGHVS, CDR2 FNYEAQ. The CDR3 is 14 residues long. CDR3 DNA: TGTGCCAGCAGCCAGACAGGGCTTGGAGACGAGCAGTACTTC. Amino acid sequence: CASSQTGLGDEQYF.

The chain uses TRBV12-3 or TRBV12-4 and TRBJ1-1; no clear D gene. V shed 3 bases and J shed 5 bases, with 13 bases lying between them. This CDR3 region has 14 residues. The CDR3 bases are TGTGCCAGCAGTTTGTTGGTCGCAGAGACTGAAGCTTTCTTT. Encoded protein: CASSLLVAETEAFF.

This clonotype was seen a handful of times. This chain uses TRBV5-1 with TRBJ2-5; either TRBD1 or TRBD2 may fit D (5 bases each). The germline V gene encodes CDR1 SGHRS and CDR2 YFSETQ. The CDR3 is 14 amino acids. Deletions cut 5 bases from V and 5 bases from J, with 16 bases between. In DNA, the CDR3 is TGCGCCAGCAGTTGGGACCTCCCTGAGGAGACCCAGTACTTC. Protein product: CASSWDLPEETQYF.

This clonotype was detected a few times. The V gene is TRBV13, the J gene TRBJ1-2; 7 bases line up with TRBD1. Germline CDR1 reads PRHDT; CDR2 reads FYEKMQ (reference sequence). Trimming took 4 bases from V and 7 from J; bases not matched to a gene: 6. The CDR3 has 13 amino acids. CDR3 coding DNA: TGTGCCAGCAGCTATGACAGGGTCCGTGGCTACACCTTC. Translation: CASSYDRVRGYTF.

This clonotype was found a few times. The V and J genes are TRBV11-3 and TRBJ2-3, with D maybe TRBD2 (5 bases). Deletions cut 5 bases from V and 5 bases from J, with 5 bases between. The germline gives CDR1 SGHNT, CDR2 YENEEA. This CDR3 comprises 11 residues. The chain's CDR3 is CASSGGDTQYF. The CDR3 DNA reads TGTGCCAGCAGCGGAGGAGATACGCAGTATTTT.

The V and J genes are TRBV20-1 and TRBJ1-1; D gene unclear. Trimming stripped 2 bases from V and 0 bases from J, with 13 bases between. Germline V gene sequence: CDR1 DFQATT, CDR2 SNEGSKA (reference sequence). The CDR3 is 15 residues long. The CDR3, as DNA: TGCAGTGCTAGACCCGGGGTTATACTGAACACTGAAGCTTTCTTT. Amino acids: CSARPGVILNTEAFF.

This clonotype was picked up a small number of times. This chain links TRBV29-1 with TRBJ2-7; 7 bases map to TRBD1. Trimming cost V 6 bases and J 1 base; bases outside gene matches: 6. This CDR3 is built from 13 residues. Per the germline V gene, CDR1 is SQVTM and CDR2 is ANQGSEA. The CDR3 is CSVGTVGSYEQYF. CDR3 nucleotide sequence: TGCAGCGTCGGGACAGTAGGATCCTACGAGCAGTACTTC.

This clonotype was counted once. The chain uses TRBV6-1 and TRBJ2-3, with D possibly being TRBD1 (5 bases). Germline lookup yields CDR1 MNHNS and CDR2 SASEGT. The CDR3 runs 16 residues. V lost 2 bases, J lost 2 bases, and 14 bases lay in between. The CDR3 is CASSEPDSFDTDTQYF. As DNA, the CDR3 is TGTGCCAGCAGTGAACCTGACAGCTTCGACACAGATACGCAGTATTTT.

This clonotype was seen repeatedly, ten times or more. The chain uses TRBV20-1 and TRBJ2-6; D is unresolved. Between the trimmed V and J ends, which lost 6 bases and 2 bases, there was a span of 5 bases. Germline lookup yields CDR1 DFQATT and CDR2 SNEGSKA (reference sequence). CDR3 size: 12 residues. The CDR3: CSADPGANVLTF. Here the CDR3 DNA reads TGCAGTGCCGATCCTGGGGCCAACGTCCTGACTTTC.

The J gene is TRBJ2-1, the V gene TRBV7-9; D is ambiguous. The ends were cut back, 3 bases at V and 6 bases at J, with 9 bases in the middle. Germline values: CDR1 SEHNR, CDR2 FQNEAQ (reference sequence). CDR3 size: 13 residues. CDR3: CASSFPLINEQFF. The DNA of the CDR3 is TGTGCCAGCAGCTTCCCCCTAATCAATGAGCAGTTCTTC.

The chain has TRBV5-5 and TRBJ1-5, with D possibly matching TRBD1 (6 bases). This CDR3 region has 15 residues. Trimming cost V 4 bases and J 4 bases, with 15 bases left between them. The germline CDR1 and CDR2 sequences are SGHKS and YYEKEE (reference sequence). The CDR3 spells CASSTALTGNQPQHF. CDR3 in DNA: TGTGCCAGCAGCACCGCGTTGACAGGAAATCAGCCCCAGCATTTT.

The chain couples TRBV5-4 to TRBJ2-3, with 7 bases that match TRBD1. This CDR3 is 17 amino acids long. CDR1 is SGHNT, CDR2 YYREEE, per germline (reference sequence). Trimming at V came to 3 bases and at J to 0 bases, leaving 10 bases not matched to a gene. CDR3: CASSWGTGALSTDTQYF. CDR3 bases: TGTGCCAGCAGCTGGGGCACAGGGGCTCTGAGCACAGATACGCAGTATTTT.

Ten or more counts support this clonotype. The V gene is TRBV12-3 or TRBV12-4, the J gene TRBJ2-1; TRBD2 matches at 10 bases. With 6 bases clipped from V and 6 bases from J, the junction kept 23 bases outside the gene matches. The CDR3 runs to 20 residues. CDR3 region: CASRSRALGLAGALSNEQFF. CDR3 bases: TGTGCCAGCAGGAGTAGGGCTCTGGGGCTAGCGGGAGCCCTCTCCAATGAGCAGTTCTTC.

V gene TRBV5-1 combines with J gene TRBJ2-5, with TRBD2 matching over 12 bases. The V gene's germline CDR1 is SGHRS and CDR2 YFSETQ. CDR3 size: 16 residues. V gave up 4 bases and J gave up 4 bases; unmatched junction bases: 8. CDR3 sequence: CASSPRLAGALETQYF. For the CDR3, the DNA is TGCGCCAGCAGCCCGCGACTAGCGGGAGCCCTAGAGACCCAGTACTTC.

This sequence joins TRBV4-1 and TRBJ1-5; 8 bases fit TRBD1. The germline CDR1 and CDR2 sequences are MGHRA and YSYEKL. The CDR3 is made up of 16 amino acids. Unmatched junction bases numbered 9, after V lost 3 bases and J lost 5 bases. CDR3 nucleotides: TGCGCCAGCAGCCATCCTGACAGGGGACCTCATCAGCCCCAGCATTTT. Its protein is CASSHPDRGPHQPQHF.

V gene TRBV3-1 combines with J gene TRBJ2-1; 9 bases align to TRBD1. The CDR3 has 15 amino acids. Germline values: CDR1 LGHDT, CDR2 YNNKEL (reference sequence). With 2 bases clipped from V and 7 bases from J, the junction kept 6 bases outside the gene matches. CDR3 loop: CASSQPGTGLNEQFF. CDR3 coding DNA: TGTGCCAGCAGCCAACCCGGGACAGGGTTAAATGAGCAGTTCTTC.